The sequence of this T cell receptor (beta chain) was determined in a study of T cell repertoires in breast cancer (dated by TCRdb to about 2016). The study in broad terms: Tumors, lymph nodes and peripheral blood lymphocytes from breast cancer patients, as well as peripheral blood from healthy control donors, were profiled. Tumor-free lymph nodes were processed with no enzymatic digestion, and blood samples were separated using Ficoll. The controls were nine healthy donors whose age range was similar to that of the patients. Sequencing yielded on average around 500,000 sequences per sample and approximately 10 reads per input cell. The majority of the 20 or so patient tumors analyzed for shared TCRs were ER+/PR+. After being minced and digested with Liberase and DNase, tumors and tumor-involved lymph nodes were passed through 70-um and 40-um filters. The study reasoned that TCRs shared between breast cancer patients would target shared antigens, given breast cancer's low mutational burden and rare common mutations. General study outcomes and caveats: Because transcript abundance and primer differences skewed clone recovery, emulsion RT-PCR was regarded as qualitative rather than quantitative. Discarding singleton TCRs and sampling only part of each tumor may have missed genuine antitumor clones. Sentinel lymph nodes involved by tumor shared about fourfold more TCRs with matched tumor repertoires than tumor-free nodes did (approximately 8% versus 2%). Possible tumor specificity was suggested for roughly 20 TCR pairs that were shared across seven or more patient tumors yet rarely found in control blood. Shared TCRs showed TRBV7 predominance, possibly reflecting tumor recognition or mispriming bias from eight TRBV7 primers. Shared TCRs were encoded by various nucleotide sequences, which suggests selection and expansion based on antigen.

Comment on this clonotype: This receptor's antigen is unknown. The input lacks base qualities; no much larger clone sits a single base away.

From the cysteine through the phenylalanine, the CDR3 covers 13 amino acids. Only the CDR3 DNA stays, 39 bases, in frame from base 1. V is reduced by 4 bases and J by 6 bases, leaving a spacing of 13 bases between them. Based on the germline V gene (reference sequence), the CDR1 and CDR2 sequences are SGHNT and YYREEE. The study used an expanded emulsion RT-PCR method with primers for all TCR V genes to analyze paired alpha-beta TCRs of CD8+ T cells. CD8+ T cells were isolated with a CD8 positive selection kit and incubated overnight in around 9.5 IU/mL IL-2 before emulsion RT-PCR. Library preparation used emulsion pairing. Unpaired genes were suppressed in a second nested PCR with blocking oligos, after which Illumina adaptors and barcodes were added in a third nested PCR. Between roughly 5,000 and 280,000 T cells, along with C-region, Stepout and V-region primers, were included in each emulsion RT-PCR master mix. The Micellula Emulsion and Purification Kit was used to generate emulsions, and Qiagen OneStep RT-PCR reagents were used for RT-PCR. Pooled libraries were sequenced with paired-end 2 x 250 reads on an Illumina MiSeq. As for how the authors treated the data: Read pairs were joined in Galaxy and clipped at the engineered overlap into separate alpha and beta files; unclipped reads were discarded. To assign alpha-beta pairs, the researchers used CompleteTCR, a MiTCR-based pipeline that relies on an R script to link chains sharing read cluster identifiers. TCR sequences seen only once, which were about 1-3.2%, were removed as potential sequencing errors. The public reads were quality trimmed at Q25 with fastp and then assembled into clones with MiXCR by TCRdb, keeping productive beta chains. Merged by CDR3 protein, the rows form single entries marked with the most common genes and DNA. TCRdb, not the authors, supplied the V and J calls. The sample table holds approximately 37,000 distinct CDR3 sequences, of which roughly 42% were seen once. Jointly, the top ten make up less than 80% of the sample.

The rearranged chain carries TRBV5-4 and TRBJ1-1, and perhaps TRBD1 as D gene, on 5 matching bases. The source of this sequence is a pool of human donors with breast cancer or a healthy control (not recorded which). Sequencing was done on a sample of CD8+ T cells. The CDR3 region reads CASSLSGEPEAFF. The bases are TGTGCCAGCAGCCTTTCGGGGGAACCTGAAGCTTTCTTT.